These 18 T cell receptor beta chains were all obtained from the same sample, sequenced in a study of vaccination and CD4 T cells after COVID-19 (dated 2022 in TCRdb). According to the study, the label for this sample's treatment or condition signals: approximately 9-day PBMC culture with coronavirus spike peptide pools or control peptides (ViraFEST assay). CD4+ T cells from unexposed donors were collected before the COVID-19 pandemic (2011-2018). Antigen specificity for these receptors is unknown. Libraries came from PCR. TCRdb names Illumina iSeq 100 as the instrument used. At the Johns Hopkins FTIC core, DNA from the cultured CD4+ T cells underwent TCR sequencing with the Oncomine TCR Beta short-read assay. The public sequencing data were trimmed at Q25 with fastp and processed into clonotypes with MiXCR by TCRdb, which kept only in-frame beta chains. A single entry per CDR3 protein holds the most common genes and DNA from its merged rows. Counted in this sample were about 4,000 distinct CDR3 sequences; roughly 70% of them appeared once. The top ten hold around a third of the sample.

What was sequenced was CD4+ T cells from blood, cultured in vitro. Receptor source: a human donor in good health.

V is TRBV9 and J is TRBJ1-2; 10 nucleotides align to TRBD1. Germline V CDR1 and CDR2: SGDLS, YYNGEE. Trimming removed 6 bases from V and 4 bases from J; junction bases left unmatched: 9. CDR3 length: 15 residues. The CDR3 reads CASTLGQGVFYGYTF. For the CDR3, the DNA is TGTGCCAGCACCCTTGGACAGGGGGTCTTCTATGGCTACACCTTC.

This clonotype was seen a single time. The rearrangement uses TRBV19 and TRBJ1-5; 9 bases agree with TRBD1. With V trimmed by 5 bases and J by 6 bases, 14 bases remained unmatched. The CDR3 spans 17 residues. The V gene's germline CDR1 is LNHDA and CDR2 SQIVND (reference sequence). The CDR3 is CASSPLALRDRAQPQHF. CDR3 DNA: TGTGCCAGTAGTCCCTTGGCTTTACGGGACAGGGCTCAGCCCCAGCATTTT.

The chain carries TRBV19 and TRBJ1-2; 8 bases align to TRBD1. V lost 5 bases to trimming and J lost 0 bases; unmatched junction nucleotides: 5. CDR1 LNHDA and CDR2 SQIVND come from the germline V gene (reference sequence). The CDR3 length is 15 residues. CDR3 sequence (DNA): TGTGCCAGTAGTTCCCAGGGGGCTGCTAACTATGGCTACACCTTC. Translating gives CASSSQGAANYGYTF.

This sequence joins TRBV19 and TRBJ1-1, with D maybe TRBD1 (5 bases). The CDR3 has 14 residues. V dropped 6 bases and J dropped 4 bases, with 15 bases sitting between them. CDR1 and CDR2 (germline): LNHDA, SQIVND (reference sequence). CDR3 amino acids: CASRGGEVGTEAFF. The CDR3 nucleotides are TGTGCCAGTAGGGGAGGGGAGGTTGGCACTGAAGCTTTCTTT. The full variable domain, rest sourced from reference TRBV19 and TRBJ1-1, is DGGITQSPKYLFRKEGQNVTLSCEQNLNHDAMYWYRQDPGQGLRLIYYSQIVNDFQKGDIAEGYSVSREKKESFPLTVTSAQKNPTAFYLCASRGGEVGTEAFFGQGTRLTVV.

The rearrangement uses TRBV19 and TRBJ1-2; 7 bases map to TRBD1. CDR1 is LNHDA and CDR2 is SQIVND in the germline V gene (reference sequence). The J segment lost 3 bases and the V segment lost 6 bases, leaving 10 bases of the junction unmatched. The CDR3 is made up of 15 amino acids. The CDR3 region is CASRDRSGMDYGYTF. The CDR3 nucleotides read TGTGCCAGTAGGGACAGGTCCGGCATGGACTATGGCTACACCTTC. Together with reference TRBV19 and TRBJ1-2, the CDR3 gives the full variable domain: DGGITQSPKYLFRKEGQNVTLSCEQNLNHDAMYWYRQDPGQGLRLIYYSQIVNDFQKGDIAEGYSVSREKKESFPLTVTSAQKNPTAFYLCASRDRSGMDYGYTFGSGTRLTVV.

The chain recombines TRBV7-2 with TRBJ2-5; 12 nucleotides align to TRBD1. The J segment lost 4 bases and the V segment lost 1 base, leaving 7 bases of the junction unmatched. Germline CDR1 SGHTA, CDR2 FQGNSA. The length of the CDR3 is 17 residues. CDR3 bases: TGTGCCAGCAGCTTAGGGGACAGGGGGCTCCGTGGAGAGACCCAGTACTTC. This gives the protein CASSLGDRGLRGETQYF.

The V gene is TRBV6-2 or TRBV6-3, the J gene TRBJ2-5, with 13 nucleotides matching TRBD2. Germline-derived CDR1 and CDR2 are MNHEY and SVGEGT. V trimming: 6 bases; J trimming: 5 bases; junction bases outside the gene matches: 12. The CDR3 covers 17 residues. This CDR3 is CASRTTGTSGDRETQYF. In DNA form, the CDR3 reads TGTGCCAGCAGAACGACAGGGACTAGCGGGGATCGGGAGACCCAGTACTTC.

The chain combines TRBV20-1 with TRBJ1-5; D might be TRBD1 (5 bases). V gave up 6 bases and J gave up 5 bases, with 17 bases separating them. Per the germline V gene, CDR1 is DFQATT and CDR2 is SNEGSKA (reference sequence). This CDR3 is 14 amino acids long. CDR3 in DNA: TGCAGTGCCAAGTCGGGGCGGGATGATCAGCCCCAGCATTTT. Translating gives CSAKSGRDDQPQHF.

The rearrangement links TRBV27 to TRBJ2-1; no reliable D call. This CDR3 contains 14 residues. Trimming took off 0 bases at V and 6 bases at J, with 9 bases between the two ends. Germline V gene sequence: CDR1 MNHEY, CDR2 SMNVEV (reference sequence). The CDR3 protein is CASSLSGRTNEQFF. The CDR3 nucleotides are TGTGCCAGCAGTTTATCGGGTCGTACCAATGAGCAGTTCTTC.

V gene TRBV5-1 combines with J gene TRBJ2-7, with D possibly matching TRBD2 (6 bases). From germline, CDR1 is SGHRS and CDR2 YFSETQ. Trimming took 1 base from V and 3 from J, leaving 14 bases between them. The CDR3 consists of 15 residues. CDR3 nucleotides: TGCGCCAGCAGCTTGAGCCCAGGGACTCACTACGAGCAGTACTTC. Translation gives CASSLSPGTHYEQYF.

In the case of this clonotype: A junction boundary mismatches the germline segment, possibly from a read error. V usage is TRBV7-8 and J usage is TRBJ2-5; D might be TRBD2 (5 bases). The CDR3 runs 15 residues. Germline values: CDR1 SGHVS, CDR2 FQNEAQ. The CDR3 here is CASSLAEAVQETQYF. In DNA form, the CDR3 reads TGTGCCAGCAGCCTAGCTGAAGCCGTACAAGAGACCCAGTACTTC.

The CDR3 spells CASSRDGPLNTEAFF. In DNA, the CDR3 is TGTGCCAGCAGTCGGGACGGGCCTTTGAACACTGAAGCTTTCTTT. J is TRBJ1-1 and V is TRBV2; tentatively, D is TRBD1 (5 bases). The CDR3 spans 15 residues. Trimming took 5 bases from V and 0 from J, leaving 13 bases between them. Germline values: CDR1 SNHLY, CDR2 FYNNEI.

The chain combines TRBV5-1 with TRBJ2-1, with no clear D. CDR3 size: 13 residues. Germline CDR1 reads SGHRS; CDR2 reads YFSETQ. Trimming left V 1 base short and J 8 bases short, with 10 bases between. The chain's CDR3 is CASSLRARDEQFF. In DNA form, the CDR3 reads TGCGCCAGCAGCTTGAGGGCCCGCGATGAGCAGTTCTTC.

The chain uses TRBV20-1 and TRBJ2-5; TRBD2 aligns across 13 bases. With 6 bases clipped from V and 5 bases from J, the junction kept 6 bases outside the gene matches. Germline V lookup: CDR1 DFQATT, CDR2 SNEGSKA (reference sequence). The CDR3 extends over 14 amino acids. The DNA of the CDR3 is TGCAGTGCCAAACTAGCGGGAGGGCTCGAGACCCAGTACTTC. This translates into CSAKLAGGLETQYF.

This clonotype was seen once. The chain is built from TRBV6-5 and TRBJ1-5, with TRBD1 as a possible D gene (5 bases). Germline V gives CDR1 MNHEY, CDR2 SVGAGI. The CDR3 spans 13 residues. V was clipped by 4 bases and J by 4 bases, with 8 bases between them. The CDR3 DNA reads TGTGCCAGCAGTTCTGGGGGGAATCAGCCCCAGCATTTT. Protein product: CASSSGGNQPQHF.

Of note for this clonotype: The junction and the germline gene differ at one end; a read error may be behind it. The chain has TRBV6-2 or TRBV6-3 and TRBJ1-2; possibly TRBD1 for D (5 bases). This CDR3 has 15 residues. Per germline, CDR1 MNHEY and CDR2 SVGEGT. The CDR3 loop reads CASRYSGRPVYGYTF. The CDR3 DNA reads TGTGCCAGCAGGTACTCGGGACGGCCCGTCTATGGCTACACCTTC.

This clonotype is classed as large (0.1 to 1%). The CDR3 nucleotides read TGTGCCAGCAGCACCGACAGGGGCTTCGAAGAGACCCAGTACTTC. Protein product: CASSTDRGFEETQYF. The V gene is TRBV5-4, the J gene TRBJ2-5; 8 bases are shared with TRBD1. The CDR3 has 15 amino acids. J gave up 3 bases and V 4 bases, and 8 bases lay outside the gene matches. Germline V CDR1 and CDR2: SGHNT, YYREEE (reference sequence). Full variable domain (remainder filled in from reference TRBV5-4 and TRBJ2-5): ETGVTQSPTHLIKTRGQQVTLRCSSQSGHNTVSWYQQALGQGPQFIFQYYREEENGRGNFPPRFSGLQFPNYSSELNVNALELDDSALYLCASSTDRGFEETQYFGPGTRLLVL.

The chain employs TRBV15 and TRBJ1-2, with unresolved D. CDR3 length: 11 residues. Germline loops: CDR1 LNHNV, CDR2 YYDKDF (reference sequence). The V gene lost 3 bases and the J gene lost 8 bases, with 7 bases spanning the gap. CDR3 sequence: CATSSSGGYTF. The CDR3 region has the DNA TGTGCCACCAGCAGCTCCGGCGGCTACACCTTC.